A selection of T cell receptor beta chains follows, all from one sample in a study of blood T cells in healthy people across ages. TCRdb re-derived calls from the 5' RACE reads in MiXCR, one entry per CDR3 protein. The repertoire holds roughly 1.5 million distinct CDR3 sequences, with 35% to 45% as singletons. What was sequenced was blood. The receptor source for this set is a woman between 18 and 29 years old in good health. CDR3s include the opening cysteine and the closing phenylalanine or tryptophan. D genes are given only for firm matches. Part of the rows lack a size; the others show once, few, many or a class for expanded clones.

>TRBV5-1|TRBD1|TRBJ1-4|NA
CASSTGQDNEKLFF
TGCGCCAGTAGCACCGGACAGGATAATGAAAAACTGTTTTTT
>TRBV27|TRBD2|TRBJ2-1|NA
CASSRGRASGLTDEQFF
TGTGCCAGCAGTCGCGGGAGGGCCAGTGGTCTTACGGATGAGCAGTTCTTC
>TRBV12-2|NA|TRBJ1-5|NA
CASRFWVWQPQHF
TGTGCAAGTCGCTTCTGGGTATGGCAGCCCCAGCATTTT
>TRBV20-1|NA|TRBJ2-7|NA
CSASPERAYNEQYF
TGCAGTGCTAGTCCCGAGCGTGCCTACAATGAGCAGTACTTC
>TRBV6-5|TRBD2|TRBJ2-7|few
CASSYGTSGVYEQYF
TGTGCCAGCAGTTACGGGACTAGCGGGGTCTACGAGCAGTACTTC
>TRBV19|TRBD2|TRBJ2-1|few
CASRTSGSNKEQFF
TGTGCCAGTAGGACTAGCGGGAGTAATAAGGAGCAGTTCTTC
>TRBV2|NA|TRBJ2-1|few
CASSETRVIDEQFF
TGTGCCAGCAGTGAGACTAGGGTAATCGATGAGCAGTTCTTC
>TRBV20-1|TRBD2|TRBJ2-3|once
CSAFRLAGGSTDTQYF
TGCAGTGCTTTCCGACTAGCGGGAGGGAGCACAGATACGCAGTATTTT
>TRBV10-3|NA|TRBJ2-1|NA
CAISEDQVSYNEQFF
TGTGCCATCAGTGAGGACCAGGTCTCCTACAATGAGCAGTTCTTC
>TRBV9|TRBD1|TRBJ1-2|NA
CASSAGGQLGGYTF
TGTGCCAGCAGCGCCGGGGGACAGTTAGGTGGCTACACCTTC
>TRBV29-1|TRBD1|TRBJ1-5|NA
CSASGTESNQPQHF
TGCAGCGCATCCGGGACAGAGAGCAATCAGCCCCAGCATTTT
>TRBV9|NA|TRBJ2-6|NA
CASSVVQGGSGANVLTF
TGTGCCAGCAGTGTAGTTCAGGGGGGCTCTGGGGCCAACGTCCTGACTTTC
>TRBV4-3|NA|TRBJ1-2|few
CASSQLGTTGAGENYGYTF
TGCGCCAGCAGCCAACTCGGGACAACCGGGGCCGGAGAGAACTATGGCTACACCTTC
>TRBV6-6|NA|TRBJ1-6|NA
CASIAGYNSPLHF
TGTGCCAGCATTGCCGGGTATAATTCACCCCTCCACTTT
>TRBV7-8|NA|TRBJ2-1|NA
CASSGGRDSLKTYNEQFF
TGTGCCAGCAGCGGGGGCCGGGACTCCTTGAAAACCTACAATGAGCAGTTCTTC
>TRBV7-6|NA|TRBJ1-1|NA
CASSSQGLPLNSEAFF
TGTGCCAGCAGCAGCCAGGGGCTACCTTTGAACTCTGAAGCTTTCTTT
>TRBV5-1|TRBD1|TRBJ1-1|few
CASSLDAQGMNTEAFF
TGCGCCAGCAGCTTGGATGCACAGGGGATGAACACTGAAGCTTTCTTT
>TRBV15|NA|TRBJ1-1|few
CATQQWGKEAFF
TGTGCCACCCAGCAGTGGGGAAAAGAAGCTTTCTTT
>TRBV7-2|NA|TRBJ2-5|few
CASSLFGSGLGETQYF
TGTGCCAGCAGCTTATTTGGGTCAGGGTTGGGGGAGACCCAGTACTTC
>TRBV6-2/TRBV6-3|NA|TRBJ1-2|NA
CASSYEAGYGYTF
TGTGCCAGCAGTTACGAAGCGGGCTATGGCTACACCTTC
>TRBV20-1|TRBD2|TRBJ2-3|few
CSARRGFLADTRDTQYF
TGCAGTGCCCGTCGGGGCTTCCTAGCGGATACGCGAGATACGCAGTATTTT
>TRBV5-1|TRBD2|TRBJ2-3|NA
CASSLVTGGSGTQYF
TGCGCCAGCAGCTTGGTGACTGGCGGGAGTGGGACGCAGTATTTT
>TRBV20-1|TRBD1|TRBJ2-3|NA
CSARQGGDATQYF
TGCAGTGCCAGACAGGGGGGTGACGCTACGCAGTATTTT
>TRBV5-1|NA|TRBJ2-1|few
CASSADNNEQFF
TGCGCCAGCAGCGCTGACAACAATGAGCAGTTCTTC
>TRBV15|NA|TRBJ1-4|NA
CATSRATNEKLFF
TGTGCCACCAGTAGGGCAACTAATGAAAAACTGTTTTTT
>TRBV6-2/TRBV6-3|NA|TRBJ1-1|NA
CASSYSHSTEAFF
TGTGCCAGCAGTTACTCTCATAGCACTGAAGCTTTCTTT
>TRBV7-2|TRBD1|TRBJ2-5|few
CASSLVSDRGETQYF
TGTGCCAGCAGCTTAGTTTCAGACAGGGGTGAGACCCAGTACTTC
>TRBV7-2|NA|TRBJ2-7|NA
CASSALTGYEQYF
TGTGCCAGCAGCGCGCTCACTGGCTACGAGCAGTACTTC
>TRBV4-3|NA|TRBJ2-7|NA
CASSGSDSSYNEQYF
TGCGCCAGCAGCGGAAGCGATAGCTCCTACAATGAGCAGTACTTC
>TRBV7-2|TRBD1|TRBJ1-4|NA
CASSEGAGYEKLFF
TGTGCCAGCAGCGAGGGGGCTGGGTATGAAAAACTGTTTTTT
>TRBV29-1|TRBD1|TRBJ2-7|NA
CSVEEGTGGYEQYF
TGCAGCGTTGAAGAAGGAACAGGGGGCTACGAGCAGTACTTC
>TRBV25-1|NA|TRBJ2-1|NA
CASSDLGGAETQFF
TGTGCCAGCAGTGACCTCGGGGGCGCGGAGACCCAGTTCTTC
>TRBV7-8|NA|TRBJ1-2|NA
CASRDTLTYGYTF
TGTGCCAGCAGGGACACACTCACCTATGGCTACACCTTC
>TRBV12-3/TRBV12-4|TRBD2|TRBJ2-3|few
CASSFLADLSADTQYF
TGTGCCAGCAGTTTTCTAGCGGACTTGAGTGCAGATACGCAGTATTTT
>TRBV6-5|TRBD1|TRBJ2-1|many
CASSAGTGVWNEQFF
TGTGCCAGCAGCGCCGGGACAGGGGTTTGGAATGAGCAGTTCTTC
>TRBV20-1|NA|TRBJ2-7|NA
CSARDRVGFWNEQYF
TGCAGTGCTAGAGATCGGGTAGGGTTTTGGAATGAGCAGTACTTC
>TRBV6-1|TRBD1|TRBJ1-2|NA
CASSEPGQGLYGYTF
TGTGCCAGCAGTGAGCCGGGACAGGGACTCTATGGCTACACCTTC
>TRBV6-2/TRBV6-3|NA|TRBJ2-7|NA
CASSYGRLQYF
TGTGCCAGCAGTTACGGGCGTCTCCAGTACTTC
>TRBV12-3/TRBV12-4|TRBD1|TRBJ1-5|NA
CASSTSGQGGQPQHF
TGTGCCAGCAGTACCTCCGGACAGGGAGGTCAGCCCCAGCATTTT
>TRBV7-2|TRBD2|TRBJ2-7|NA
CASSLQRLAGDEQYF
TGTGCCAGCAGCTTACAAAGACTAGCGGGAGACGAGCAGTACTTC
>TRBV4-3|TRBD2|TRBJ2-1|NA
CASSHNSGRGNEQFF
TGCGCCAGCAGCCACAATAGCGGGAGGGGGAATGAGCAGTTCTTC